This T cell receptor (beta chain) was profiled in a study of shared clonotypes between healthy human individuals. Study background: Researchers assigned three CD4 naive, three CD4 memory, two CD8 naive and one CD8 memory plate to each donor.

V lost 4 bases and J 3 bases, leaving 7 bases between the germline ends. The CDR3 covers 14 residues. CDR1 and CDR2 (germline): MDHEN, SYDVKM. About this clone itself: Its antigen is unknown.

Study-level results: Among non-shared clonotypes, generation probabilities were lower than among those shared by all four donors. Incompleteness in sorted-subset sequencing, despite large depth, was shown by rarefaction.

Here immunoSEQ multiplex PCR was the method, and the copy in TCRdb shows in-frame clones only, minus some. The table records some 2.3 million clones, just over 90% of them present only once. The rearrangement joins TRBV28 to TRBJ2-6; no reliable D call. What was sequenced was naive CD4+ T cells from PBMCs. Subset in this sample: CD45RA+ positively selected. The sequence derives from a man aged 18 to 30 in good health. Some clones in this sample may be carry-over from other donors' samples. The CDR3 region has the DNA TGTGCCAGCAGTTCTCCGTTTGGGGCCAACGTCCTGACTTTC. It yields the protein CASSSPFGANVLTF.